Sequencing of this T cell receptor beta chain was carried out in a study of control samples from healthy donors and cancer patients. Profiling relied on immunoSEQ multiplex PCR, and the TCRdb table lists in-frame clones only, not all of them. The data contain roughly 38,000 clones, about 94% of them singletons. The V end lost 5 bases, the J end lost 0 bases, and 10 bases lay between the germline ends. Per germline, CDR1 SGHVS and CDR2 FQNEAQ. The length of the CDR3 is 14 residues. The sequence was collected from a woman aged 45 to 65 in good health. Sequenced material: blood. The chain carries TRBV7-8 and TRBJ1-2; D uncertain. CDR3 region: CASSLDGANYGYTF. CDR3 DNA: TGTGCCAGCAGCCTGGACGGAGCTAACTATGGCTACACCTTC.